Sequencing of this T cell receptor beta chain was carried out in a study of OX40 agonist ivuxolimab in advanced cancers. This CDR3 region has 15 residues. V dropped 3 bases and J dropped 4 bases, with 12 bases sitting between them. Germline loops: CDR1 SEHNR, CDR2 FQNEAQ (reference sequence). Libraries were prepared by immunoSEQ multiplex PCR; TCRdb keeps only in-frame clonotypes and omits some of them. The sample lists more than 35,000 clones; 84% were seen once. The chain recombines TRBV7-9 with TRBJ1-4; D is unresolved. The TCR originated in an adult with an advanced solid tumor such as melanoma, head and neck, liver or kidney cancer. The specimen was CD4+ or CD8+ T cells sorted from blood, collected in a trial of the OX40 agonist ivuxolimab. CDR3 loop: CASSFTGSLNEKLFF. As DNA, the CDR3 is TGTGCCAGCAGCTTCACGGGCAGCCTTAATGAAAAACTGTTTTTT.